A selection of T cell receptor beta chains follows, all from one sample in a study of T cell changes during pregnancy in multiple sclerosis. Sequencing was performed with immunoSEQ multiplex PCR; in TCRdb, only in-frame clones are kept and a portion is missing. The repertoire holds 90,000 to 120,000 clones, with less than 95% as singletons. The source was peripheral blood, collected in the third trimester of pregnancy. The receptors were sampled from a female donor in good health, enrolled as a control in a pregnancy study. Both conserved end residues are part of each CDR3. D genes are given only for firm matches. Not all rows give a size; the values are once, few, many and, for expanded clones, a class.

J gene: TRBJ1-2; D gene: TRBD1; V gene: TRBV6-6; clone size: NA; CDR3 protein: CASSWDRDNYGYTF; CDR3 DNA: TGTGCCAGCAGTTGGGACAGGGATAACTATGGCTACACCTTC
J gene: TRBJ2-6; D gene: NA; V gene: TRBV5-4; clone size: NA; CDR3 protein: CASSLPQRAGANVLTF; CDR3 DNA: TGTGCCAGCAGCTTGCCACAGAGGGCTGGGGCCAACGTCCTGACTTTC
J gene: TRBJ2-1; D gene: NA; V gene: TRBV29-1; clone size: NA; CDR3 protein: CSEDRLNRNNEQFF; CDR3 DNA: TGCAGCGAGGACAGACTTAACAGGAACAATGAGCAGTTCTTC
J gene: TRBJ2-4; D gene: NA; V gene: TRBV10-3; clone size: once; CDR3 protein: CAISESRGDIQYF; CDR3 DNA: TGTGCCATCAGTGAGTCCAGGGGGGACATTCAGTACTTC
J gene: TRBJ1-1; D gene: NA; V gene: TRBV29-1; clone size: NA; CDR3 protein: CSARSAGVGTEAFF; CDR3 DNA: TGCAGCGCCCGATCCGCAGGGGTGGGTACTGAAGCTTTCTTT
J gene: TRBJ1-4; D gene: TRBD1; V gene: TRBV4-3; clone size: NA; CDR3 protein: CASSLLTGEREKLFF; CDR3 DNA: TGCGCCAGCAGCCTACTGACAGGGGAAAGAGAAAAACTGTTTTTT
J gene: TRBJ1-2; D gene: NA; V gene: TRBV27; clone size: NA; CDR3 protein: CASSRTARNYGYTF; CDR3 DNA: TGTGCCAGCAGTCGGACAGCCCGTAACTATGGCTACACCTTC
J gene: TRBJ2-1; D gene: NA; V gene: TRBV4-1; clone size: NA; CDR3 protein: CASSQAAGAIYNEQFF; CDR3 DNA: TGCGCCAGCAGCCAAGCCGCGGGGGCTATCTACAATGAGCAGTTCTTC
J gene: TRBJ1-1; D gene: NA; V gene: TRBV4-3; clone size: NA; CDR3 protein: CASSQEGGAGGPNTEAFF; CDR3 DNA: TGCGCCAGCAGCCAAGAGGGCGGGGCGGGGGGCCCAAACACTGAAGCTTTCTTT
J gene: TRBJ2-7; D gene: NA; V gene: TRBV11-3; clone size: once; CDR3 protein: CASSLDPGGRLGQYF; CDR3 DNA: TGTGCCAGCAGCTTAGATCCCGGGGGGCGCTTGGGGCAGTACTTC
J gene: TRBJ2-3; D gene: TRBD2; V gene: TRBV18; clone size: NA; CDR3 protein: CASSPGTSGGNTQYF; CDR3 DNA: TGTGCCAGCTCACCAGGGACTAGCGGGGGGAATACGCAGTATTTT
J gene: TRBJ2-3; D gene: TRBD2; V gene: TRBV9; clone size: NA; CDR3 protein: CASSASGGATDTQYF; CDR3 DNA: TGTGCCAGCAGCGCTAGCGGGGGGGCAACAGATACGCAGTATTTT
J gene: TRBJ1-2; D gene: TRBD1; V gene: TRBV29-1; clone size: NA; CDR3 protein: CSVERGRGGYTF; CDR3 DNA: TGCAGCGTTGAAAGGGGGCGGGGTGGCTACACCTTC
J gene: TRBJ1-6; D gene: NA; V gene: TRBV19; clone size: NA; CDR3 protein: CASSMGEARSSYNSPLHF; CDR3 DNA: TGTGCCAGTAGTATGGGGGAGGCACGGAGCTCCTATAATTCACCCCTCCACTTT